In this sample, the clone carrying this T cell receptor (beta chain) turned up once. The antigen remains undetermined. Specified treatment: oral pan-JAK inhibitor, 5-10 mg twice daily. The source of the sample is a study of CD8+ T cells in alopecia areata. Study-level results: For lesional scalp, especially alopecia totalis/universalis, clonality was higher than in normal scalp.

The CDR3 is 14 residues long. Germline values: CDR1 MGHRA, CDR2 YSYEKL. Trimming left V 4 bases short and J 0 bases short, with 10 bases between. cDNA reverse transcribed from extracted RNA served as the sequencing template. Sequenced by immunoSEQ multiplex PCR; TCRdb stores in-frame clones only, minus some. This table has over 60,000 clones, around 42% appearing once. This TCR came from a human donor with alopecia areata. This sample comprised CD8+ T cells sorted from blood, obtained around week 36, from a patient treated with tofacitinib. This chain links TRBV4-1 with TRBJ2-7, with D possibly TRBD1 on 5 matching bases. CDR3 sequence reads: CASSRDSYSYEQYF. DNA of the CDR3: TGCGCCAGCAGCCGAGACAGCTACTCCTACGAGCAGTACTTC.